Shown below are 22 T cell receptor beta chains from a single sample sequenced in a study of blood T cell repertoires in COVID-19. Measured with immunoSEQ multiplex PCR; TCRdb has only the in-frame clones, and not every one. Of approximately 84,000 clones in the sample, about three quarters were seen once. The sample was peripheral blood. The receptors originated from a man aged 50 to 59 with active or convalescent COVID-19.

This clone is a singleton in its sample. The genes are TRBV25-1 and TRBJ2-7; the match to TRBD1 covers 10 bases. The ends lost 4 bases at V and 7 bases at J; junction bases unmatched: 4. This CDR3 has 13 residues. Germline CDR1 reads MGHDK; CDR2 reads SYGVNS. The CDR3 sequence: CASSGTGGWEQYF. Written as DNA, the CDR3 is TGTGCCAGCAGTGGGACAGGGGGATGGGAGCAGTACTTC.

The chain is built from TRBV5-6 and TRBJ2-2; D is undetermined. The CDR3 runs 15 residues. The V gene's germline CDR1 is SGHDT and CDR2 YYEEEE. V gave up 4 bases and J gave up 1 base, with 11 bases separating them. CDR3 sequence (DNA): TGTGCCAGCAGCGGCACGCCCGTGAACACCGGGGAGCTGTTTTTT. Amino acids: CASSGTPVNTGELFF.

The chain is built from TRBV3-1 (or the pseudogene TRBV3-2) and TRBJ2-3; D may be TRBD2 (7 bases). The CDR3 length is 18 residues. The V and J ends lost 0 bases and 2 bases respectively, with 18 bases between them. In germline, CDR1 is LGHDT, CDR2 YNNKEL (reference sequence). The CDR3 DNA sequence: TGTGCCAGCAGCCAAGATGATGGGGGGGGGCCCTACACAGATACGCAGTATTTT. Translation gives CASSQDDGGGPYTDTQYF.

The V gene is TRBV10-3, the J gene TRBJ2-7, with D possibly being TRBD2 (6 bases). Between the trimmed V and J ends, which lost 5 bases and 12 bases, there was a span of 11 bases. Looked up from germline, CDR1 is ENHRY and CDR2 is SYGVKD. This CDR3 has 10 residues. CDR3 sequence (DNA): TGTGCCATCAGTTCCGGGACTCTGTACTTC. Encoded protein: CAISSGTLYF.

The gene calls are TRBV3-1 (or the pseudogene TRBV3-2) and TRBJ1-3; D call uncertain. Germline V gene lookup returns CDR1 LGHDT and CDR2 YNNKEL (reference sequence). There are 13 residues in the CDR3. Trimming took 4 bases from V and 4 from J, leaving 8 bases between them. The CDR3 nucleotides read TGTGCCAGCAGCCCGCGCGGGGGAAACACCATATATTTT. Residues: CASSPRGGNTIYF.

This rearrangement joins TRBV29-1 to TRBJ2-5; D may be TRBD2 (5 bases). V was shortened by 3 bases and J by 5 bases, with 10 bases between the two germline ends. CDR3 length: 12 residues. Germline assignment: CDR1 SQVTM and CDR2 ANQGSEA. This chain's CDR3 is CSVEEGGETQYF. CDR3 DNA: TGCAGCGTTGAGGAAGGCGGGGAGACCCAGTACTTC.

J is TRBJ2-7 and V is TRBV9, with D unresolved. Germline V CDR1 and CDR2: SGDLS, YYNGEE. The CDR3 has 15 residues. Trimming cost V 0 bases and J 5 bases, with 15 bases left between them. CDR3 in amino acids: CASSVGSATPHEQYF. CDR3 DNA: TGTGCCAGCAGCGTAGGGAGCGCCACACCACACGAGCAGTACTTC.

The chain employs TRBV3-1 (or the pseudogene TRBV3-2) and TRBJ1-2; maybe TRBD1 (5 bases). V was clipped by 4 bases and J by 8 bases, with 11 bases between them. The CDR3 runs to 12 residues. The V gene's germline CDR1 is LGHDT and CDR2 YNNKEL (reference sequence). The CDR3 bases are TGTGCCAGCAGCCGGTCCGGGGGAGGCTACACCTTC. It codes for CASSRSGGGYTF.

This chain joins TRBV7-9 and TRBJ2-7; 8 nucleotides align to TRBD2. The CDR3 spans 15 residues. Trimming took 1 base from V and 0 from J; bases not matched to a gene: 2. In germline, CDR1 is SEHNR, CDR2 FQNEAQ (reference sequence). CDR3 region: CASSLVLAGSYEQYF. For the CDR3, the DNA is TGTGCCAGCAGCTTAGTGCTAGCGGGCTCCTACGAGCAGTACTTC.

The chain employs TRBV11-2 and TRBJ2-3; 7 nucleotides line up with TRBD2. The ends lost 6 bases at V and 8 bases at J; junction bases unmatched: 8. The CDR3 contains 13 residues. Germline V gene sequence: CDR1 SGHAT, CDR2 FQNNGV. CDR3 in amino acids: CASSLGGVGTQYF. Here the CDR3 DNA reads TGTGCCAGCAGTTTGGGGGGGGTAGGTACGCAGTATTTT.

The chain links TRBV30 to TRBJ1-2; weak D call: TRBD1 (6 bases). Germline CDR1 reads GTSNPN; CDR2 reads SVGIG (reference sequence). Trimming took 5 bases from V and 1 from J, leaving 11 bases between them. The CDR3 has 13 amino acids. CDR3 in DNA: TGTGCCTGGCGGACAGAGTTTAACTATGGCTACACCTTC. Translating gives CAWRTEFNYGYTF.

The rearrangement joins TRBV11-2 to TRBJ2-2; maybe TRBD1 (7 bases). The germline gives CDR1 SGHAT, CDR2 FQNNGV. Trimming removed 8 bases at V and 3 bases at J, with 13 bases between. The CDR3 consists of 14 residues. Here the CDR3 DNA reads TGTGCCAGCGGGGGACAGCGGGACACCGGGGAGCTGTTTTTT. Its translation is CASGGQRDTGELFF. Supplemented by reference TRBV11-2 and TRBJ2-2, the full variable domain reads EAGVAQSPRYKIIEKRQSVAFWCNPISGHATLYWYQQILGQGPKLLIQFQNNGVVDDSQLPKDRFSAERLKGVDSTLKIQPAKLEDSAVYLCASGGQRDTGELFFGEGSRLTVL.

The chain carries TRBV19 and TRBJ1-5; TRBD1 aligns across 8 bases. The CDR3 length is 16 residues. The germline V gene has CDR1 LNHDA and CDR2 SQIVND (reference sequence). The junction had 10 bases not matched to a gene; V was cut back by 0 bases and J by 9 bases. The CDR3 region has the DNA TGTGCCAGTAGTATAGATCGGGGGACAGGCTATATGCCCCAGCATTTT. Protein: CASSIDRGTGYMPQHF.

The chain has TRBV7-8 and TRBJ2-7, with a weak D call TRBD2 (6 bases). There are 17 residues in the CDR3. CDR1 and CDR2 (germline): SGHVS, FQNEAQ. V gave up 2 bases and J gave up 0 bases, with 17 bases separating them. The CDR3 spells CASSLPTAGPLSYEQYF. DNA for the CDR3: TGTGCCAGCAGCTTACCTACAGCGGGCCCCCTCTCCTACGAGCAGTACTTC.

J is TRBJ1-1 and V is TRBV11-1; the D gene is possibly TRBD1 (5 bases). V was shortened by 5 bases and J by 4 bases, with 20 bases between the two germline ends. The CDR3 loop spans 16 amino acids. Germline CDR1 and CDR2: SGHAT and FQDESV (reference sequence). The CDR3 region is CASSNVGVGGSTEAFF. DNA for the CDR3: TGTGCCAGCAGCAACGTGGGGGTGGGAGGGAGCACTGAAGCTTTCTTT.

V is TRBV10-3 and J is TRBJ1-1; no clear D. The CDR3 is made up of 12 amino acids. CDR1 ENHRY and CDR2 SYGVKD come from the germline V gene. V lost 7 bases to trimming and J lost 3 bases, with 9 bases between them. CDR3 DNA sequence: TGTGCCATCACCGCGGGTGACACTGAAGCTTTCTTT. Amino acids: CAITAGDTEAFF.

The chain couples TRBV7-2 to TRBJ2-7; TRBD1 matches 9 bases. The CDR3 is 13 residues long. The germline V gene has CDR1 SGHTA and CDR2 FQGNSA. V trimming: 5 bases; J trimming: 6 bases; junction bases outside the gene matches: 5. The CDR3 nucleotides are TGTGCCAGCAGCCGGGACAGGGTTCTCGAGCAGTACTTC. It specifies CASSRDRVLEQYF.

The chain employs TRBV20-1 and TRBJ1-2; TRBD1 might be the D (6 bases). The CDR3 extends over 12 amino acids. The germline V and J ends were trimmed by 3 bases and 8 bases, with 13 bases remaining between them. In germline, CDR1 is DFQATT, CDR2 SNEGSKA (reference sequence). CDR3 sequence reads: CSASHVGAGYTF. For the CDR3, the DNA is TGCAGTGCTAGTCACGTGGGGGCAGGCTACACCTTC.

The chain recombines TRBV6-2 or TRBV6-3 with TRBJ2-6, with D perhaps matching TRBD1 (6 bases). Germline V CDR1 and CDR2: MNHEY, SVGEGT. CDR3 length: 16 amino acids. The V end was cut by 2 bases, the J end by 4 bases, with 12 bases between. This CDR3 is CASSYATGTGANVLTF. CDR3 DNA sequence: TGTGCCAGCAGTTACGCCACAGGGACCGGGGCCAACGTCCTGACTTTC.

CDR3 in amino acids: CASSRSQGGHGYTF. The CDR3 nucleotides read TGTGCCAGCAGCCGTTCCCAGGGGGGACATGGCTACACCTTC. This rearrangement joins TRBV21-1 to TRBJ1-2; the D call in the table, TRBD1, was not verified against the DNA. TRBV21-1 counts as a pseudogene. The CDR3 covers 14 residues.

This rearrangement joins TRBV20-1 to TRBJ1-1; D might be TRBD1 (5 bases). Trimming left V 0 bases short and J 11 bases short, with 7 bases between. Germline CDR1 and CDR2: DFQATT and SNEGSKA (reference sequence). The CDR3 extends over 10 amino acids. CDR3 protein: CSARDQGAFF. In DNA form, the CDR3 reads TGCAGTGCTAGAGATCAGGGTGCTTTCTTT.

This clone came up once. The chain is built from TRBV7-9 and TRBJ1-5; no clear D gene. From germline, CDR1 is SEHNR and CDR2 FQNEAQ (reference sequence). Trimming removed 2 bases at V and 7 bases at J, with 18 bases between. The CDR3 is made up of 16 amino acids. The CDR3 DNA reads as TGTGCCAGCAGCTTACTAGTCGGTTCGGAAGAACAGCCCCAGCATTTT. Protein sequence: CASSLLVGSEEQPQHF.